These 22 T cell receptor beta chains were sequenced from one sample in a study of beta chain features in type 1 diabetes. The entirety of the isolated RNA underwent reverse transcription, so expressed TCRB transcripts were sequenced. Data came from immunoSEQ multiplex PCR; TCRdb stores just in-frame clones and leaves some out. The sample contains more than 300,000 clones, roughly 15% of which appear only once. Material for sequencing was naive CD4+ T cells from blood. These TCRs come from a woman in her late teens or twenties in good health.

There are a few counts of this clone. This chain links TRBV6-5 with TRBJ1-4; 8 bases agree with TRBD1. This CDR3 has 14 amino acids. Germline V gene sequence: CDR1 MNHEY, CDR2 SVGAGI. V gave up 5 bases and J gave up 8 bases; unmatched junction bases: 7. CDR3 in DNA: TGTGCCAGCAGTAAACAGGGGGTTGGAGAAAAACTGTTTTTT. Its translation is CASSKQGVGEKLFF.

This clone turned up a few times. The rearrangement uses TRBV5-1 and TRBJ2-7; 8 nucleotides line up with TRBD1. The CDR3 sequence is 14 residues long. Germline V CDR1 and CDR2: SGHRS, YFSETQ. The junction had 4 bases not matched to a gene; V was cut back by 2 bases and J by 3 bases. CDR3 DNA sequence: TGCGCCAGCAGCTTAGCCGGGACAGGCTACGAGCAGTACTTC. Translation: CASSLAGTGYEQYF.

The chain is built from TRBV5-6 and TRBJ2-7, with 14 bases that match TRBD2. The V and J ends lost 4 bases and 6 bases, in that order; junction bases with no gene match: 6. The CDR3 has 15 residues. Germline lookup yields CDR1 SGHDT and CDR2 YYEEEE. The chain's CDR3 is CASSLGLAGVFEQYF. DNA of the CDR3: TGTGCCAGCAGCCTGGGACTAGCGGGAGTATTCGAGCAGTACTTC.

This clone turned up a few times. This chain uses TRBV30 with TRBJ1-2; 11 positions agree with TRBD1. This CDR3 has 13 amino acids. V lost 0 bases to trimming and J lost 7 bases; unmatched junction nucleotides: 1. Germline V CDR1 and CDR2: GTSNPN, SVGIG (reference sequence). Written as DNA, the CDR3 is TGTGCCTGGAGTGTGGACAGGGGGCTTGGCTACACCTTC. Translation gives CAWSVDRGLGYTF.

This clone has more than one count but fewer than ten. This chain connects TRBV5-1 to TRBJ2-3, with TRBD1 matching over 7 bases. In germline, CDR1 is SGHRS, CDR2 YFSETQ. The CDR3 sequence is 16 residues long. J lost 0 bases, V lost 3 bases, and 7 bases had no gene match. Written as DNA, the CDR3 is TGCGCCAGCAGCTCCGGGACAGAGTCTAGCACAGATACGCAGTATTTT. This codes for CASSSGTESSTDTQYF.

The chain recombines TRBV29-1 with TRBJ1-1; tentative D call: TRBD1 (6 bases). The CDR3 spans 13 residues. Trimming cost V 3 bases and J 0 bases, with 8 bases left between them. Germline CDR1 is SQVTM and CDR2 is ANQGSEA. As DNA, the CDR3 is TGCAGCGTTGACGACAGGATGAACACTGAAGCTTTCTTT. Its translation: CSVDDRMNTEAFF.

This clone was recorded once. The chain carries TRBV27 and TRBJ2-7, with 9 nucleotides matching TRBD1. This CDR3 has 15 residues. With V trimmed by 5 bases and J by 3 bases, 8 bases remained unmatched. Per the germline V gene, CDR1 is MNHEY and CDR2 is SMNVEV (reference sequence). The CDR3 nucleotides read TGTGCCAGCAGTCCCGGGACAGGGAGAATCTACGAGCAGTACTTC. This codes for CASSPGTGRIYEQYF.

In regard to this clone: This same CDR3 is encoded by further DNA sequences in the sample. V usage is TRBV7-9 and J usage is TRBJ2-7; 8 bases are a match to TRBD2. The CDR3 runs to 14 residues. V gave up 3 bases and J gave up 2 bases; unmatched junction bases: 3. CDR1 and CDR2 (germline): SEHNR, FQNEAQ (reference sequence). The CDR3 coding sequence is TGTGCCAGCAGCTTGGCGGGAGGCCCCTACGAGCAGTACTTC. This translates into CASSLAGGPYEQYF.

This clone occurred a few times. The CDR3 nucleotides are TGCGCCAGCAGCCAGGGACAGGAGAGATCCGGGGAGCTGTTTTTT. Protein sequence: CASSQGQERSGELFF. The chain carries TRBV4-1 and TRBJ2-2, with 8 nucleotides matching TRBD1. CDR3 length: 15 amino acids. V lost 3 bases and J lost 6; bases outside the gene matches: 6. Germline V gives CDR1 MGHRA, CDR2 YSYEKL.

A few counts support this clone. The genes are TRBV28 and TRBJ2-3, with 7 nucleotides matching TRBD2. This CDR3 is built from 15 residues. CDR1 and CDR2 (germline): MDHEN, SYDVKM. V shed 7 bases and J 2 bases; nucleotides not matched to a gene: 9. As DNA, the CDR3 is TGTGCCAGCACCATTGGGGGGAGGGTCACAGATACGCAGTATTTT. Protein: CASTIGGRVTDTQYF.

The chain has TRBV5-4 and TRBJ2-5; D ambiguous. V was shortened by 6 bases and J by 2 bases, with 17 bases between the two germline ends. The germline V gene has CDR1 SGHNT and CDR2 YYREEE (reference sequence). The length of the CDR3 is 15 residues. For the CDR3, the DNA is TGTGCCAGCACCCCCAGGAATGAACCACAAGAGACCCAGTACTTC. It yields the protein CASTPRNEPQETQYF.

CDR3 DNA: TGCGCCAGCAGTCGATCGGGGATAACACAAGAGACCCAGTACTTC. Protein sequence: CASSRSGITQETQYF. This rearrangement joins TRBV5-1 to TRBJ2-5, with D possibly matching TRBD2 (5 bases). This CDR3 region has 15 residues. V lost 5 bases, J lost 2 bases, and 16 bases lay in between. The germline CDR1 and CDR2 sequences are SGHRS and YFSETQ.

The V and J genes are TRBV4-1 and TRBJ1-1; D perhaps matches TRBD1 (5 bases). Looked up from germline, CDR1 is MGHRA and CDR2 is YSYEKL. CDR3 length: 14 amino acids. V lost 2 bases to trimming and J lost 2 bases, with 9 bases between them. The CDR3 DNA reads as TGCGCCAGCAGCCAACCGACAGACAACACTGAAGCTTTCTTT. This codes for CASSQPTDNTEAFF.

The chain uses TRBV6-5 and TRBJ1-1, with a tentative D call TRBD1 (5 bases). The length of the CDR3 is 13 residues. V shed 6 bases and J shed 3 bases, with 11 bases lying between them. The germline gives CDR1 MNHEY, CDR2 SVGAGI. Written as DNA, the CDR3 is TGTGCCAGCAGGACGGGGGGGGACACTGAAGCTTTCTTT. Translating it yields CASRTGGDTEAFF.

The rearrangement joins TRBV7-9 to TRBJ1-1; unclear D gene. The CDR3 loop spans 14 amino acids. Germline CDR1 and CDR2: SEHNR and FQNEAQ (reference sequence). Trimming shortened V by 7 bases and J by 1 base, and 13 bases separated the two germline ends. CDR3: CASTYTRRNTEAFF. The DNA for the CDR3 is TGTGCCAGCACCTACACCCGGAGGAACACTGAAGCTTTCTTT.

This clone was counted a few times. The rearrangement links TRBV10-3 to TRBJ1-1; tentative D call: TRBD1 (6 bases). CDR3 length: 15 residues. The germline gives CDR1 ENHRY, CDR2 SYGVKD. V was pared by 2 bases and J by 1 base, with 11 bases between. The CDR3 here is CAISEETGRNTEAFF. The CDR3 bases are TGTGCCATCAGTGAGGAAACAGGGAGGAACACTGAAGCTTTCTTT.

The chain links TRBV10-3 to TRBJ2-3; 9 positions agree with TRBD2. The V gene end was trimmed by 9 bases and the J gene end by 6 bases; junction bases not matched to a gene: 4. The CDR3 runs to 12 residues. Per germline, CDR1 ENHRY and CDR2 SYGVKD. CDR3 coding DNA: TGTGCCATTAGCGGGAGAGAGGATACGCAGTATTTT. Translated: CAISGREDTQYF.

V is TRBV7-9 and J is TRBJ1-2; a weak D match, TRBD1 (6 bases). The ends were cut back, 2 bases at V and 4 bases at J, with 11 bases in the middle. The germline gives CDR1 SEHNR, CDR2 FQNEAQ (reference sequence). This CDR3 has 14 residues. CDR3 bases: TGTGCCAGCAGCTTACAGGGACACACCTATGGCTACACCTTC. Translated, it gives CASSLQGHTYGYTF.

This clone was seen a handful of times. V is TRBV2 and J is TRBJ2-3, with 7 nucleotides matching TRBD1. The CDR3 sequence is 14 residues long. CDR1 SNHLY and CDR2 FYNNEI come from the germline V gene. The ends lost 7 bases at V and 9 bases at J; junction bases unmatched: 13. The CDR3 coding sequence is TGTGCCAGCATTGGAGACAGGGCCCCACTCACGCAGTATTTT. Translating gives CASIGDRAPLTQYF. The variable domain in full, completed from reference TRBV2 and TRBJ2-3, reads EPEVTQTPSHQVTQMGQEVILRCVPISNHLYFYWYRQILGQKVEFLVSFYNNEISEKSEIFDDQFSVERPDGSNFTLKIRSTKLEDSAMYFCASIGDRAPLTQYFGPGTRLTVL.

The chain uses TRBV4-1 and TRBJ2-2; D call uncertain. Trimming took 1 base from V and 0 from J, leaving 6 bases between them. CDR3 length equals 15 residues. Germline V lookup: CDR1 MGHRA, CDR2 YSYEKL. The CDR3 protein is CASSQVGANTGELFF. The CDR3 DNA reads as TGCGCCAGCAGCCAAGTCGGAGCGAACACCGGGGAGCTGTTTTTT.

V gene TRBV28 combines with J gene TRBJ2-7, with a possible D match to TRBD2 (6 bases). Germline V CDR1 and CDR2: MDHEN, SYDVKM. The ends were cut back, 6 bases at V and 2 bases at J, with 14 bases in the middle. The CDR3 spans 14 residues. The CDR3 loop is CASRDSTGAYEQYF. In nucleotides, the CDR3 is TGTGCCAGCAGGGATTCAACGGGGGCCTACGAGCAGTACTTC.

This chain links TRBV11-2 with TRBJ1-2; possible D gene TRBD1, 6 bases. The V and J ends lost 6 bases and 2 bases respectively, with 10 bases between them. The CDR3 is made up of 13 amino acids. Germline V gene sequence: CDR1 SGHAT, CDR2 FQNNGV. In DNA, the CDR3 is TGTGCCAGCAGTCCTGACAGGAACTATGGCTACACCTTC. It translates to CASSPDRNYGYTF.